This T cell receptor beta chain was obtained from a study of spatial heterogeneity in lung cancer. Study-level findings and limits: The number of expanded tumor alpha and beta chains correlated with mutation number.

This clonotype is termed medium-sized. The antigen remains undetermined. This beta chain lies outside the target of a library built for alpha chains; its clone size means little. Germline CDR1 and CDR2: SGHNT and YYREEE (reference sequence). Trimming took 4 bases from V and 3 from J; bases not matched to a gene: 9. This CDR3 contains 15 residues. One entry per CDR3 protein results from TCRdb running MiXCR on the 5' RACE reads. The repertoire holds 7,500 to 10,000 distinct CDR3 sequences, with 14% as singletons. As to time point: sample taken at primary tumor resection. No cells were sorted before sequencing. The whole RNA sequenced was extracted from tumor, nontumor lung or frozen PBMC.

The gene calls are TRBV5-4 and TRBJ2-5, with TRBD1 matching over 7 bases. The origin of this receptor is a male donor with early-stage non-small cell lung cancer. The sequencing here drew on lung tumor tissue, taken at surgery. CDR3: CASSRGGGEKETQYF. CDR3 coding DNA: TGTGCCAGCAGCCGAGGGGGCGGCGAGAAAGAGACCCAGTACTTC.